What follows is one TCR beta chain and its context. What it recognizes is unknown. CD4+ T cells specific for antigen were expanded with viral peptide pools by the ViraFEST assay before sequencing. Culture proceeded for more than 8 days, and CD4+ T cells were then isolated. Nucleocapsid antibodies were negative in the vaccine recipients, who had never had SARS-CoV-2 infection. About 1.8 million PBMC were seeded per well and grown in the presence of about 10 IU/ml IL-2 and about 10 ug/ml peptides. Both day 3 and day 7 saw half the medium replaced with IL-2 medium. The sample belongs to a study of vaccination effects on CD4 cells after COVID-19. Study overall: Two doses of either BNT162b2 or mRNA-1273 were given to each participant. Study-wide points: Both infection-induced and vaccine-induced clones contracted markedly at late post-vaccination timepoints.

The germline CDR1 and CDR2 sequences are MDHEN and SYDVKM. Trimming shortened V by 1 base and J by 1 base, and 20 bases separated the two germline ends. This CDR3 is built from 18 residues. The data were produced by immunoSEQ multiplex PCR, yet TCRdb's version contains in-frame clones alone and is incomplete. The top ten hold over 3.5% of the sample, which has over 55,000 clones, over 70% seen once. Material: CD4+ T cells from PBMCs cultured with HCoV-OC43 spike peptides, obtained before COVID-19 vaccination. The subset here: HCoV-OC43 spike overlapping peptide pool stimulation. The clonotype comes from a human donor who received a COVID-19 vaccine. The chain links TRBV28 to TRBJ2-7; D possibly uses TRBD1 or TRBD2 (5 bases each). The CDR3 region has the DNA TGTGCCAGCAGTTTATCGAGTTCGGGGCTAGACATTTCCTACGAGCAGTACGTC. It codes for CASSLSSSGLDISYEQYV.